Following are 21 T cell receptor beta chains from one sample sequenced in a study of blood T cell repertoires in COVID-19. Produced via immunoSEQ multiplex PCR; TCRdb's table is partial and in-frame only. The sample shows 150,000 to 200,000 clones, more than 80% of them seen only once. Sequenced sample: peripheral blood. The receptors stem from a human donor in a cohort sampled during active COVID-19.

V usage is TRBV4-3 and J usage is TRBJ2-1, with 11 bases identical to TRBD2. V shed 1 base and J 0 bases; nucleotides not matched to a gene: 2. CDR1 is LGHNA and CDR2 is YSLEER in the germline V gene. The CDR3 extends over 17 amino acids. CDR3 coding DNA: TGCGCCAGCAGCCAAGCTACTAGCGGGAGCTCCTACAATGAGCAGTTCTTC. Protein sequence: CASSQATSGSSYNEQFF.

This clone is a singleton in its sample. This chain uses TRBV11-2 with TRBJ2-7; possibly TRBD2 for D (6 bases). The CDR3 loop spans 13 amino acids. The V gene's germline CDR1 is SGHAT and CDR2 FQNNGV. With 1 base removed from V and 3 bases from J, the gap between germline ends came to 7 bases. For the CDR3, the DNA is TGTGCCAGCAGCTTAGGACTAGTCTACGAGCAGTACTTC. Translated, it gives CASSLGLVYEQYF.

The chain employs TRBV2 and TRBJ1-6, with D possibly matching TRBD1 (6 bases). Trimming left V 4 bases short and J 4 bases short, with 8 bases between. CDR3 size: 14 residues. Germline CDR1 and CDR2: SNHLY and FYNNEI. The CDR3: CASSAGQYNSPLHF. The CDR3 nucleotides read TGTGCCAGCAGTGCGGGACAATATAATTCACCCCTCCACTTT.

This rearrangement joins TRBV11-2 to TRBJ2-1, with 8 bases that match TRBD2. The CDR3 is 12 residues long. The ends lost 4 bases at V and 10 bases at J; junction bases unmatched: 3. Germline V gene data show CDR1 as SGHAT and CDR2 as FQNNGV. DNA for the CDR3: TGTGCCAGCAGCTCGGGGGGGGTAGAGCAGTTCTTC. Protein: CASSSGGVEQFF.

This clone was counted a single time. This sequence joins TRBV14 and TRBJ1-4; D not resolved. With 0 bases removed from V and 8 bases from J, the gap between germline ends came to 4 bases. Per germline, CDR1 SGHDN and CDR2 FVKESK. The CDR3 contains 12 residues. For the CDR3, the DNA is TGTGCCAGCAGCCAAGAGAGCGAAAAACTGTTTTTT. Translation gives CASSQESEKLFF. Filled out from reference TRBV14 and TRBJ1-4, the complete variable domain reads EAGVTQFPSHSVIEKGQTVTLRCDPISGHDNLYWYRRVMGKEIKFLLHFVKESKQDESGMPNNRFLAERTGGTYSTLKVQPAELEDSGVYFCASSQESEKLFFGSGTQLSVL.

As concerns this clone: One end of the junction does not line up with germline, which may come from a read error. The chain is built from TRBV30 and TRBJ1-2, with D perhaps TRBD1 (6 bases). The germline V gene has CDR1 GTSNPN and CDR2 SVGIG (reference sequence). The CDR3 covers 12 residues. The CDR3 loop is CAWRISQGSLSF. CDR3 in DNA: TGTGCCTGGAGAATATCACAGGGAAGTTTATCCTTC.

V gene TRBV19 combines with J gene TRBJ2-2; 9 positions match TRBD1. V shed 5 bases, J shed 7 bases, and the junction held 8 bases outside the gene matches. From germline, CDR1 is LNHDA and CDR2 SQIVND (reference sequence). This CDR3 is built from 15 residues. The CDR3 region is CASSRDRVGGGELFF. For the CDR3, the DNA is TGTGCCAGTAGTCGGGACAGGGTTGGAGGCGGGGAGCTGTTTTTT.

V is TRBV19 and J is TRBJ1-5; possible D gene TRBD1, 5 bases. Germline V gives CDR1 LNHDA, CDR2 SQIVND (reference sequence). The CDR3 is 16 amino acids. The ends were cut back, 2 bases at V and 0 bases at J, with 11 bases in the middle. CDR3 DNA sequence: TGTGCCAGTAGTATAAGCCGACAGATTAGCAATCAGCCCCAGCATTTT. The encoded protein is CASSISRQISNQPQHF.

The chain has TRBV6-5 and TRBJ2-7; 7 nucleotides align to TRBD1. Germline V gene sequence: CDR1 MNHEY, CDR2 SVGAGI. V was pared by 0 bases and J by 0 bases, with 5 bases of the junction left unmatched. The CDR3 has 16 amino acids. The CDR3 region is CASSYSNRGFSYEQYF. CDR3 sequence (DNA): TGTGCCAGCAGTTACTCGAACAGGGGCTTCTCCTACGAGCAGTACTTC.

The table lists this clone with a few counts. V is TRBV7-9 and J is TRBJ1-1, with D hard to call. This CDR3 is built from 12 residues. Per the germline V gene, CDR1 is SEHNR and CDR2 is FQNEAQ (reference sequence). V dropped 5 bases and J dropped 8 bases, with 12 bases sitting between them. The CDR3: CASSLGMAEAFF. For the CDR3, the DNA is TGTGCCAGCAGCCTCGGGATGGCGGAAGCTTTCTTT.

This clone was detected only once. The CDR3: CASSEWTDQETQYF. CDR3 DNA: TGTGCCAGCAGTGAATGGACAGACCAAGAGACCCAGTACTTC. This rearrangement joins TRBV2 to TRBJ2-5; D is possibly TRBD1 (6 bases). The CDR3 sequence is 14 residues long. CDR1 and CDR2 from the germline V gene are SNHLY and FYNNEI. The ends were cut back, 2 bases at V and 0 bases at J, with 7 bases in the middle. The full variable domain, completed using reference TRBV2 and TRBJ2-5, is EPEVTQTPSHQVTQMGQEVILRCVPISNHLYFYWYRQILGQKVEFLVSFYNNEISEKSEIFDDQFSVERPDGSNFTLKIRSTKLEDSAMYFCASSEWTDQETQYFGPGTRLLVL.

The CDR3 protein is CASSPGGSGKTYNEQFF. The CDR3 DNA reads as TGTGCCAGCAGCCCCGGGGGGAGCGGGAAGACCTACAATGAGCAGTTCTTC. This chain joins TRBV11-2 and TRBJ2-1, with TRBD2 matching 7 bases. Trimming removed 5 bases from V and 2 bases from J; junction bases left unmatched: 12. The CDR3 extends over 17 amino acids. CDR1 is SGHAT and CDR2 is FQNNGV in the germline V gene.

The gene calls are TRBV2 and TRBJ1-4, with D unresolved. This CDR3 is built from 14 residues. CDR1 and CDR2 from the germline V gene are SNHLY and FYNNEI. Trimming shortened V by 2 bases and J by 8 bases, and 12 bases separated the two germline ends. In DNA form, the CDR3 reads TGTGCCAGCAGTGAACCGGGGTTCCGGGAAAAACTGTTTTTT. The encoded protein is CASSEPGFREKLFF. The full variable domain, in which reference TRBV2 and TRBJ1-4 provide the parts outside the CDR3, is EPEVTQTPSHQVTQMGQEVILRCVPISNHLYFYWYRQILGQKVEFLVSFYNNEISEKSEIFDDQFSVERPDGSNFTLKIRSTKLEDSAMYFCASSEPGFREKLFFGSGTQLSVL.

The J gene is TRBJ2-1, the V gene TRBV6-5; TRBD2 matches 12 bases. The CDR3 has 15 amino acids. From germline, CDR1 is MNHEY and CDR2 SVGAGI. The V and J ends lost 5 bases and 3 bases, in that order; junction bases with no gene match: 2. The CDR3, as DNA: TGTGCCAGCAGTAGGGGACTAGCGGGCTACAATGAGCAGTTCTTC. This translates into CASSRGLAGYNEQFF.

This chain uses TRBV23-1 with TRBJ2-7, with TRBD1 identical over 9 bases. TRBV23-1 is recorded as an ORF, its role being uncertain. This CDR3 has 18 amino acids. The junction had 19 bases not matched to a gene; V was cut back by 5 bases and J by 5 bases. CDR3 sequence: CASSFILPPRTGVDEQYF. The CDR3 DNA follows: TGCGCCAGCAGTTTCATTCTACCCCCTAGGACAGGGGTAGACGAGCAGTACTTC.

The V and J genes are TRBV30 and TRBJ1-2, with D possibly matching TRBD1 (5 bases). The CDR3 is 13 amino acids. CDR1 and CDR2 from the germline V gene are GTSNPN and SVGIG (reference sequence). V lost 4 bases and J lost 4, with 13 bases in between. CDR3 residues: CAWTGGGVYGYTF. Written as DNA, the CDR3 is TGTGCCTGGACCGGGGGAGGGGTCTATGGCTACACCTTC.

This chain links TRBV25-1 with TRBJ2-1, with 9 bases lining up with TRBD2. The CDR3 length is 15 residues. Germline CDR1 and CDR2: MGHDK and SYGVNS. The V and J ends lost 1 base and 7 bases, in that order; junction bases with no gene match: 5. The DNA of the CDR3 is TGTGCCAGCAGTGAATCAAGGACTAGCGAAAATGAGCAGTTCTTC. Translated, it gives CASSESRTSENEQFF.

The rearrangement links TRBV9 to TRBJ2-1; D is uncertain. CDR3 length equals 15 residues. Germline assignment: CDR1 SGDLS and CDR2 YYNGEE. Trimming stripped 2 bases from V and 5 bases from J, with 14 bases between. Written as DNA, the CDR3 is TGTGCCAGCAGCGTCGGCAGGCTGCTCCACAATGAGCAGTTCTTC. It codes for CASSVGRLLHNEQFF.

J is TRBJ2-7 and V is TRBV11-2; 7 bases align to TRBD2. Germline lookup yields CDR1 SGHAT and CDR2 FQNNGV. V dropped 6 bases and J dropped 3; count of bases not matched to a gene: 11. This CDR3 contains 15 residues. The CDR3 loop reads CASSFGSGPFYEQYF. The CDR3 DNA sequence: TGTGCCAGCAGTTTCGGTAGCGGGCCCTTCTACGAGCAGTACTTC.

The chain employs TRBV27 and TRBJ1-1; no clear D gene. Germline loops: CDR1 MNHEY, CDR2 SMNVEV (reference sequence). V gave up 5 bases and J gave up 4 bases, with 11 bases separating them. The CDR3 is made up of 13 amino acids. The CDR3 spells CASSAWAATEAFF. CDR3 nucleotides: TGTGCCAGCAGTGCGTGGGCAGCCACTGAAGCTTTCTTT.

The chain carries TRBV6-1 and TRBJ2-1, with D unresolved. V lost 2 bases, J lost 0 bases, and 8 bases lay in between. CDR1 is MNHNS, CDR2 SASEGT, per germline. The CDR3 is 15 residues long. The CDR3 DNA sequence: TGTGCCAGCAGTGAACTGATCAGCTCCTACAATGAGCAGTTCTTC. This encodes CASSELISSYNEQFF.